The T cell receptor (beta chain) under discussion was sequenced for a study of early T cells in non-severe SARS-CoV-2 infection (dated by TCRdb to the early 2020s). General notes on the study: Because TCR sequencing relied on bulk RNA taken from unsorted whole blood, pairing of alpha and beta chains was not possible. Paper-wide results and their limitations: VDJdb matching was skewed toward anti-spike CD8 responses and likely underestimated virus-specific expansions by missing private and CD4 specificities.

The library relied on 5' RACE. Sequencing was carried out with a NextSeq 500. Unique molecular identifiers were attached to individual cDNA molecules in the TCR library protocol so that sequencing error and PCR bias could be corrected. Both TCR alpha and beta chains were sequenced, and tight co-correlation was observed between alpha and beta sequence abundances in each sample. The study's processing was this. Decombinator V4 was used to annotate TCR sequences for V gene, J gene and CDR3. Expanded TCRs were defined as changing significantly between any two time points under a Poisson model with p below 0.0001. Abundances of TCRs were expressed as counts per million after normalisation to the total number of TCRs sequenced in each sample. TRAV1-2 paired with TRAJ12, TRAJ20 or TRAJ33 defined MAIT TCRs, while TRAV10 paired with TRAJ18 defined iNKT TCRs. VDJdb, accessed 1 November 2021, was searched for CMV, EBV and SARS-CoV-2 annotated TCRs, excluding TCRs annotated for multiple antigens. In-frame beta chains were kept once TCRdb had trimmed the public reads at Q25 with fastp and called clones with MiXCR. Rows are combined by CDR3 protein, so each entry shows the most common genes and DNA. TCRdb, not the authors, supplied the V and J calls. For this sample there are tens of thousands of distinct CDR3 sequences; roughly 12% appear just once. Jointly, the top ten make up approximately 1.4% of the sample.

This clonotype has ten or more counts. Its binding antigen is unknown. Base quality data are lacking; no much larger clone is found one base away. The study was a case-control design nested within a healthcare worker cohort in London, UK, with weekly nasopharyngeal swab PCR tests and blood sampling. Between 23 and 31 March 2020, the week of the UK lockdown, healthcare workers were enrolled and then followed up weekly for as long as 16 weeks. From the cysteine through the phenylalanine, the CDR3 covers 13 amino acids. The only DNA kept is the CDR3, 39 bases in frame from the first base. The CDR1 and CDR2 encoded by the germline V gene are SNHLY and FYNNEI. Clipping removes 4 bases from V and 5 bases from J, with 3 as the unmatched junction base count.

This TCR was sampled from an adult who was a healthcare worker with PCR-confirmed SARS-CoV-2 infection or an uninfected control (not recorded which). The V and J genes are TRBV2 and TRBJ1-2, and 8 bases in between align with TRBD1. This material consisted of whole blood, taken at baseline. The sequenced DNA is TGTGCCAGCAGTGGGGACAGGTCTTATGGCTACACCTTC. Its coded protein is CASSGDRSYGYTF.